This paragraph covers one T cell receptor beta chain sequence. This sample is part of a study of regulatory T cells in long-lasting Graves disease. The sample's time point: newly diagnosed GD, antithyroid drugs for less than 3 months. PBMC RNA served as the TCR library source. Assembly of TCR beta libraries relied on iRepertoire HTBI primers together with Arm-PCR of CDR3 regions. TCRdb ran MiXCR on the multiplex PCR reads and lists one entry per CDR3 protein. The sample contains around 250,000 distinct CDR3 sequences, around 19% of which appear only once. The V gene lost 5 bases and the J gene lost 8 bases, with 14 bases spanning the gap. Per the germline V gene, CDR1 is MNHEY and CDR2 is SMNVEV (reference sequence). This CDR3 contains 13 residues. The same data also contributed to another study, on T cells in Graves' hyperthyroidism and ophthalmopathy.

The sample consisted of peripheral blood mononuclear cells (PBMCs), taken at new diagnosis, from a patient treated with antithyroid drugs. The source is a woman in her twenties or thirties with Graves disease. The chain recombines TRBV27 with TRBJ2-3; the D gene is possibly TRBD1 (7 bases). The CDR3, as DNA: TGTGCCAGCAGTCCCCACAGGGGAGGTACGCAGTATTTT. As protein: CASSPHRGGTQYF.